This T cell receptor (beta chain) was captured in a study of T cell responses to AZD1222 COVID-19 vaccine. Notes on the study in general: At baseline, seropositivity was found in only a handful of AZD1222 recipients. Among spike-specific TCRs, nearly half reportedly target unmutated variant regions. Donors, mostly white British, included more females; clonal diversity was possibly underestimated.

In the case of this clone: What it binds is not known.

Profiling relied on immunoSEQ multiplex PCR, and the TCRdb table lists in-frame clones only, not all of them. Of roughly 140,000 clones in the sample, about nine tenths were seen once. This sequence was found in an adult in good health. Sequencing was performed on peripheral blood, taken on day 0 of AZD1222 vaccination.

This CDR3 is CASSGTSPYF. Written as DNA, the CDR3 is TGTGCCAGCTCCGGGACTAGCCCTTACTTC. This sequence joins TRBV11-2 and TRBJ2-5; TRBD2 agrees at 9 bases. J was trimmed by 14 bases and V by 8 bases; bases with no gene match: 6. The CDR3 totals 10 residues. The germline V gene encodes CDR1 SGHAT and CDR2 FQNNGV.